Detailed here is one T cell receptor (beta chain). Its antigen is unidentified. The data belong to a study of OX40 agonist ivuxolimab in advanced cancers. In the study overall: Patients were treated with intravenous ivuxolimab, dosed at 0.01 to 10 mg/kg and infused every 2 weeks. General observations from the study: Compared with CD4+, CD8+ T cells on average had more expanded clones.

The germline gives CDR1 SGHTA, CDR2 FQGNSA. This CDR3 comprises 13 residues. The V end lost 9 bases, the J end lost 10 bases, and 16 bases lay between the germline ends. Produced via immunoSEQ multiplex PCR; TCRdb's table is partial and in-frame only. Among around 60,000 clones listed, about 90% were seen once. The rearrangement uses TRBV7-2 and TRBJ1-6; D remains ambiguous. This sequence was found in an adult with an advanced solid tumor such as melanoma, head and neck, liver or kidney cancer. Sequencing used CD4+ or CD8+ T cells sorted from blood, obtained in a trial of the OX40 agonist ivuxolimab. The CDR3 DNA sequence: TGTGCCAGTTCGAGGGATTCCGGATCACCCCTCCACTTT. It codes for CASSRDSGSPLHF.